This T cell receptor (beta chain) was sequenced during a study of T-cell memory formation after mild COVID-19. Across the whole study: Most TCR clusters belonged to a single donor.

Findings and limits, study-wide: While clones contracting from day 15 to 85 were balanced between CD4 and CD8, later expanders leaned CD4+.

The junction had 9 bases not matched to a gene; V was cut back by 4 bases and J by 6 bases. The CDR3 is 17 residues long. CDR1 and CDR2 from the germline V gene are MNHEY and SMNVEV (reference sequence). With regard to this clonotype: Its matching antigen is unknown.

TCR alpha and TCR beta cDNA libraries with sample barcodes and UMIs came from 5'RACE using constant-segment primers. TCRdb analysed the 5' RACE reads with MiXCR anew, one entry per CDR3 protein. The table lists about half a million distinct CDR3 sequences, approximately 18% of them singletons. Material: PBMCs or a T cell subset sorted from them (not recorded which). This TCR derives from an adult woman who had mild COVID-19 (a few samples of this study predate the infection). Cell type and time point are not known. J is TRBJ2-1 and V is TRBV27; 13 nucleotides agree with TRBD2. The chain's CDR3 is CASSSIIGLAGVNEQFF. The CDR3 nucleotides read TGTGCCAGCAGTTCCATAATCGGACTAGCGGGAGTCAATGAGCAGTTCTTC.